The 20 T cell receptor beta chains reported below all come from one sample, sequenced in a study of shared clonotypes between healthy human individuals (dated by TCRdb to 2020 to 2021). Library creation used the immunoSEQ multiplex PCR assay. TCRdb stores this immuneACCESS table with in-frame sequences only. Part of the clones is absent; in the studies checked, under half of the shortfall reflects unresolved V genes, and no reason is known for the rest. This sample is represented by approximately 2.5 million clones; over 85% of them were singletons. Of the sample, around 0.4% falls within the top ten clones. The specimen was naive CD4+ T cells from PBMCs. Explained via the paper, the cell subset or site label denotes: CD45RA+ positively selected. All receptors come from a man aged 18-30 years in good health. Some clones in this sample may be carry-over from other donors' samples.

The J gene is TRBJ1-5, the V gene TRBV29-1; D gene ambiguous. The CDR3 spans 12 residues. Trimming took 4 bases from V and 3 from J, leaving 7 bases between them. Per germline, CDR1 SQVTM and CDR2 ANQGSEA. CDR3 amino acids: CSVGSNNQPQHF. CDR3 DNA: TGCAGCGTTGGAAGCAACAATCAGCCCCAGCATTTT.

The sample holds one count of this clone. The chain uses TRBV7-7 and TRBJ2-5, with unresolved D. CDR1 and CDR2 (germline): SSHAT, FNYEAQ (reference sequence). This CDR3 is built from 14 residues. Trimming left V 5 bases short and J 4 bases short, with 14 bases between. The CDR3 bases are TGTGCCAGCAGCGCCGCCGGCGGCGGAGAGACCCAGTACTTC. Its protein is CASSAAGGGETQYF.

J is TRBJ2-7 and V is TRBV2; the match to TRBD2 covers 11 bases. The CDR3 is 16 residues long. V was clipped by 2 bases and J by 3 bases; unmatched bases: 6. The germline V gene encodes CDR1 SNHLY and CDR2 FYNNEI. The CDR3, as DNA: TGTGCCAGCAGTGAAAGACTAGCGGGGATTCGCTACGAGCAGTACTTC. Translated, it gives CASSERLAGIRYEQYF.

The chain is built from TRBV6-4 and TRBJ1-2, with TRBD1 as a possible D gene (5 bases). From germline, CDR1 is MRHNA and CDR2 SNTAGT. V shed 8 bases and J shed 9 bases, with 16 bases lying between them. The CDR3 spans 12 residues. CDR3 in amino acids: CASGVSGTRYTF. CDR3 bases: TGTGCCAGCGGAGTGTCCGGGACCCGCTACACCTTC.

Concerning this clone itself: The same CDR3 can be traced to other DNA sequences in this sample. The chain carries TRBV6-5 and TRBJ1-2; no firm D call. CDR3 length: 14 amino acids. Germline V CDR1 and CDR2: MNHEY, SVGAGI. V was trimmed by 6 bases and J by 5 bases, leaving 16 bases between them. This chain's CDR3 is CASSKAGPTYGYTF. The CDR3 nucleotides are TGTGCCAGCAGCAAAGCCGGGCCCACTTATGGCTACACCTTC.

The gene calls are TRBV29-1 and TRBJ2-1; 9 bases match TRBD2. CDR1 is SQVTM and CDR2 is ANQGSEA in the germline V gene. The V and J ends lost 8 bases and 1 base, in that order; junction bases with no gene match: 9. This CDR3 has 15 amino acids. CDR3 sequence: CSLKRRGGSYNEQFF. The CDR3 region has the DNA TGCAGCCTGAAGAGGCGGGGGGGATCCTACAATGAGCAGTTCTTC.

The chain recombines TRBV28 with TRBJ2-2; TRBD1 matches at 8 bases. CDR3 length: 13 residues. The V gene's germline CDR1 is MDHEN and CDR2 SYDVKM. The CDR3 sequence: CAGQGSDTGELFF. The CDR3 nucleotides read TGTGCTGGACAGGGATCGGACACCGGGGAGCTGTTTTTT.

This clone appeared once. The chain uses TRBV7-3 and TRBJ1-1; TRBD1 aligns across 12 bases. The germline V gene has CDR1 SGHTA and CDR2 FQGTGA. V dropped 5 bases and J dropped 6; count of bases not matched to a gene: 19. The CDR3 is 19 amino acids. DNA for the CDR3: TGTGCCAGCAGCCCCGGTCGACACGGGACAGGGGGCGTCAGGCCTGAAGCTTTCTTT. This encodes CASSPGRHGTGGVRPEAFF.

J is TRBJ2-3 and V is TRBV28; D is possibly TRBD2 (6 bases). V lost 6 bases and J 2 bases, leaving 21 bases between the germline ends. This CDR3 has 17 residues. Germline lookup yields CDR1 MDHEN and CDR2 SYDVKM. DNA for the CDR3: TGTGCCAGCAGACCTCATTCCGGGACTGGCAACACAGATACGCAGTATTTT. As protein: CASRPHSGTGNTDTQYF.

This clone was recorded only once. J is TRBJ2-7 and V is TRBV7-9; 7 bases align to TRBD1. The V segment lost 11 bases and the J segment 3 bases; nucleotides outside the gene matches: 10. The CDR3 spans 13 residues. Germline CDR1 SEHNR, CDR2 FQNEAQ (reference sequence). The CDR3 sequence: CAGGSGQNYEQYF. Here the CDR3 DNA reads TGTGCCGGGGGTTCGGGACAGAACTACGAGCAGTACTTC.

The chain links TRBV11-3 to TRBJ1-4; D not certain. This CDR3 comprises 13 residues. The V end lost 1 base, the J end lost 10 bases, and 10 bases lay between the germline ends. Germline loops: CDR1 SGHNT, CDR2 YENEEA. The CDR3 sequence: CASSLGFPGKLFF. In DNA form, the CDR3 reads TGTGCCAGCAGCTTAGGGTTTCCCGGAAAACTGTTTTTT.

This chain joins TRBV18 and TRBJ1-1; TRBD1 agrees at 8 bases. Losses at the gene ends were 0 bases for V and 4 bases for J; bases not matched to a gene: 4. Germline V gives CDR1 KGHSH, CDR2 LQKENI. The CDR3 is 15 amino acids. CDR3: CASSPPYRGGTEAFF. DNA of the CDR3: TGTGCCAGCTCACCACCCTACAGGGGGGGCACTGAAGCTTTCTTT.

CDR3 in amino acids: CASSLVTSAGGQETQYF. The CDR3 DNA sequence: TGTGCCAGCAGCCTGGTTACTTCGGCTGGAGGGCAAGAGACCCAGTACTTC. V and J are TRBV28 and TRBJ2-5; D possibly corresponds to TRBD2 (6 bases). V lost 6 bases and J 2 bases, leaving 22 bases between the germline ends. The CDR3 loop spans 17 amino acids. The germline CDR1 and CDR2 sequences are MDHEN and SYDVKM. The whole variable domain, filled in from reference TRBV28 and TRBJ2-5, reads DVKVTQSSRYLVKRTGEKVFLECVQDMDHENMFWYRQDPGLGLRLIYFSYDVKMKEKGDIPEGYSVSREKKERFSLILESASTNQTSMYLCASSLVTSAGGQETQYFGPGTRLLVL.

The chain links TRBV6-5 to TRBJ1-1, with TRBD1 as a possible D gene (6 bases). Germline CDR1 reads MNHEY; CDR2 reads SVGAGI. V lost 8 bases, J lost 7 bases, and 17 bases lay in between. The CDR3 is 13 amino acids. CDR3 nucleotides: TGTGCCAGCGCCCGACCGGGACACTTTGAAGCTTTCTTT. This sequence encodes CASARPGHFEAFF.

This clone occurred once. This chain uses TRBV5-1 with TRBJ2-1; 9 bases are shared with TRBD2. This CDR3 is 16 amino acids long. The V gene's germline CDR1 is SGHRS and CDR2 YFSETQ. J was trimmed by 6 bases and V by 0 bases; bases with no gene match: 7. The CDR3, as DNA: TGCGCCAGCAGCTTGGCTAGCGGGACCATATTCAATGAGCAGTTCTTC. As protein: CASSLASGTIFNEQFF.

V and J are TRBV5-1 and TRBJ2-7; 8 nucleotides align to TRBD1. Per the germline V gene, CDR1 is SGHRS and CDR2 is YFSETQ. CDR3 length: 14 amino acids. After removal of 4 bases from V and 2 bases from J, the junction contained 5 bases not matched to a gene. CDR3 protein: CASSVIQGAYEQYF. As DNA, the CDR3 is TGCGCCAGCAGCGTAATACAGGGGGCCTACGAGCAGTACTTC.

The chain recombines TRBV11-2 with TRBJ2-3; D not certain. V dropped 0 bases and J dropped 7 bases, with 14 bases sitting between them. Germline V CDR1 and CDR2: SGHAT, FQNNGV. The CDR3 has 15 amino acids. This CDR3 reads CASSLDSLGPYTQYF. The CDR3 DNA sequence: TGTGCCAGCAGCTTAGATAGCTTAGGGCCCTATACGCAGTATTTT.

Written as DNA, the CDR3 is TGTGCCAGCAGTCCGGAGTCCGGGACAGTCTATGGCTACACCTTC. Translating gives CASSPESGTVYGYTF. The chain uses TRBV6-6 and TRBJ1-2, with TRBD1 matching over 7 bases. The germline gives CDR1 MNHNY, CDR2 SVGAGI (reference sequence). The CDR3 runs 15 residues. With V trimmed by 5 bases and J by 4 bases, 10 bases remained unmatched.

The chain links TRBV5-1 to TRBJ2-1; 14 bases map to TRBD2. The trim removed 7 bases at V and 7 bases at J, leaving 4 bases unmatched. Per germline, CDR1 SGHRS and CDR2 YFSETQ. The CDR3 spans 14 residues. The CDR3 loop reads CASGGLAGVNEQFF. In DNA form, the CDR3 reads TGCGCCAGCGGGGGACTAGCGGGGGTTAATGAGCAGTTCTTC.

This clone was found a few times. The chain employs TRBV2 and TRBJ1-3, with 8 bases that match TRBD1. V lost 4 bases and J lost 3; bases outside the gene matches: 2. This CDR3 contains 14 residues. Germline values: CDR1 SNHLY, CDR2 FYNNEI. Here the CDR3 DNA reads TGTGCCAGCAGTGTCGGACAGGGTGGAAACACCATATATTTT. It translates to CASSVGQGGNTIYF.